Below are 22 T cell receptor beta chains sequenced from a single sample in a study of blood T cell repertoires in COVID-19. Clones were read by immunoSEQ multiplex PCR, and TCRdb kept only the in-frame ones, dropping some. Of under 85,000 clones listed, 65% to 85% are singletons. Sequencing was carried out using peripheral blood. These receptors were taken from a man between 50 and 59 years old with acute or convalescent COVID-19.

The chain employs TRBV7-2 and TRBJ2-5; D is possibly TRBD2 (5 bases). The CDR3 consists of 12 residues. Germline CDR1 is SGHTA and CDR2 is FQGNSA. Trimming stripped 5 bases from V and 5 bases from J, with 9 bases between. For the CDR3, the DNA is TGTGCCAGCAGCCCAGAGCGGGAGACCCAGTACTTC. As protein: CASSPERETQYF.

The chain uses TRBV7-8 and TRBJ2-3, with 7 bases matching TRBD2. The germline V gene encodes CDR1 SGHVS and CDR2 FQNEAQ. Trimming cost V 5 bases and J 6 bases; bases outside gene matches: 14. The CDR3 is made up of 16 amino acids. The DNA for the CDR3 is TGTGCCAGCAGCCGAGGAACGGGGGGATATATGGATACGCAGTATTTT. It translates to CASSRGTGGYMDTQYF.

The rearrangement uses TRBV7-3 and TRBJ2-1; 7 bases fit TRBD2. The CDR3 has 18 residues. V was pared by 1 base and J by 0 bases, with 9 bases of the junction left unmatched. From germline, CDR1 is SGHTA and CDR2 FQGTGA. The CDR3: CASSLRPLAASSYNEQFF. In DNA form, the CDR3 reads TGTGCCAGCAGCTTAAGGCCCCTAGCGGCAAGCTCCTACAATGAGCAGTTCTTC.

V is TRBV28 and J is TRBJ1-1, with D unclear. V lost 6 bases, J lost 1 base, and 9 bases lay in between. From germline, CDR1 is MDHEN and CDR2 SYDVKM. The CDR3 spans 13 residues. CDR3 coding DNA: TGTGCCAGCAGGACAACAGCGAACACTGAAGCTTTCTTT. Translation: CASRTTANTEAFF.

The CDR3 reads CASSAGLAGFQETQYF. In DNA form, the CDR3 reads TGTGCCAGCAGCGCCGGACTAGCGGGATTCCAAGAGACCCAGTACTTC. The chain is built from TRBV7-9 and TRBJ2-5; 12 bases align to TRBD2. The V and J ends lost 5 bases and 1 base, in that order; junction bases with no gene match: 5. The CDR3 spans 16 residues. The germline V gene has CDR1 SEHNR and CDR2 FQNEAQ (reference sequence). The full variable domain, in which reference TRBV7-9 and TRBJ2-5 provide the parts outside the CDR3, is DTGVSQNPRHKITKRGQNVTFRCDPISEHNRLYWYRQTLGQGPEFLTYFQNEAQLEKSRLLSDRFSAERPKGSFSTLEIQRTEQGDSAMYLCASSAGLAGFQETQYFGPGTRLLVL.

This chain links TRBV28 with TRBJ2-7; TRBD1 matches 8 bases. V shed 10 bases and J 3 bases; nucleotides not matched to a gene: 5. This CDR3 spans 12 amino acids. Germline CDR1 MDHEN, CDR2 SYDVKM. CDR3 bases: TGTGCCACCCGGACAGGGATCTACGAGCAGTACTTC. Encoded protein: CATRTGIYEQYF.

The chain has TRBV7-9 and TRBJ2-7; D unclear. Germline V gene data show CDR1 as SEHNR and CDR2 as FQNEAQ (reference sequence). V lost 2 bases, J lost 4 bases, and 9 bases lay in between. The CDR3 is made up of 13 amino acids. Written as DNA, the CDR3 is TGTGCCAGCAGCTTAATTGTATCTTACGAGCAGTACTTC. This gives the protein CASSLIVSYEQYF.

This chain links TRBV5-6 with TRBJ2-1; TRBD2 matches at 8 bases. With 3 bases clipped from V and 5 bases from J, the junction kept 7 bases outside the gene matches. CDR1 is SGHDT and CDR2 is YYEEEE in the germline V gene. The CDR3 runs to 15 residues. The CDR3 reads CASSSTGLVNNEQFF. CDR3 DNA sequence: TGTGCCAGCAGCTCGACGGGACTAGTTAACAATGAGCAGTTCTTC.

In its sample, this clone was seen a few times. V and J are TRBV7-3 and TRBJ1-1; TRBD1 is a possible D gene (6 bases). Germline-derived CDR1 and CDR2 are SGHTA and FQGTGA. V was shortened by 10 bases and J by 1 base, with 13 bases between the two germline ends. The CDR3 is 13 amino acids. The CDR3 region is CATRQGPNTEAFF. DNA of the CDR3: TGTGCCACGAGGCAGGGGCCGAACACTGAAGCTTTCTTT.

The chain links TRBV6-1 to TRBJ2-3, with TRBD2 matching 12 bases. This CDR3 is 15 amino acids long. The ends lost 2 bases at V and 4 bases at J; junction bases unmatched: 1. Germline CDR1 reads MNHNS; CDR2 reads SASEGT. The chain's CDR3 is CASSELAGGPDTQYF. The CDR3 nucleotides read TGTGCCAGCAGTGAACTAGCGGGAGGGCCAGATACGCAGTATTTT.

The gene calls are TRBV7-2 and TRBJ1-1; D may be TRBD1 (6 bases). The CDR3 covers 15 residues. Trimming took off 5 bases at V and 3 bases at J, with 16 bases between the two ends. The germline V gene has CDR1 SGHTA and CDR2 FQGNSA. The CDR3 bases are TGTGCCAGCAGCCAGCGGGGGGGGCGGCACACTGAAGCTTTCTTT. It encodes CASSQRGGRHTEAFF.

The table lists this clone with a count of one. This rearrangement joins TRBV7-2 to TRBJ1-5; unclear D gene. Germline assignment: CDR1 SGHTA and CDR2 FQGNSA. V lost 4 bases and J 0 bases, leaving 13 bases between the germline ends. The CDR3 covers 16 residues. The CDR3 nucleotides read TGTGCCAGCAGCTCGGACGGGAGGATTAGCAATCAGCCCCAGCATTTT. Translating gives CASSSDGRISNQPQHF.

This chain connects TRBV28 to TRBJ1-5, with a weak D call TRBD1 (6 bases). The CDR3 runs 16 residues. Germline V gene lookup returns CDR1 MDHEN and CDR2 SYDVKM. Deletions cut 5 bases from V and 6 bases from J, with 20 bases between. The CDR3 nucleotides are TGTGCCAGCAGTCCCCCCGAGGGACCCAGGGGTCAGCCCCAGCATTTT. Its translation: CASSPPEGPRGQPQHF.

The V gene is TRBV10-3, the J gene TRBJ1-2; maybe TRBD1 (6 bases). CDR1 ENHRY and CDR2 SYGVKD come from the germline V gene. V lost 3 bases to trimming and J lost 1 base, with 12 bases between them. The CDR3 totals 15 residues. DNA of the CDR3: TGTGCCATCAGTGAAAGAGGACAGCGTAACTATGGCTACACCTTC. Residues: CAISERGQRNYGYTF.

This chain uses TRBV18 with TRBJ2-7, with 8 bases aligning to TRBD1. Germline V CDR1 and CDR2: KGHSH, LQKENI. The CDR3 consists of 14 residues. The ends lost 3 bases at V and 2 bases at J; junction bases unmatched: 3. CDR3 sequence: CASSPVQGAYEQYF. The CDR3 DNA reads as TGTGCCAGCTCACCGGTACAGGGGGCCTACGAGCAGTACTTC.

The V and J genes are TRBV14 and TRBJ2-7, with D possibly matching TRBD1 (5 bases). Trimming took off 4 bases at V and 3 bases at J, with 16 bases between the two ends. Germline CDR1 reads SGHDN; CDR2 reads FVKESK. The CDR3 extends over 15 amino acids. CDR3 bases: TGTGCCAGCAGCCTTAGGACCAGGGCCTACTACGAGCAGTACTTC. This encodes CASSLRTRAYYEQYF. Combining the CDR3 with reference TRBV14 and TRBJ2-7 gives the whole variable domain EAGVTQFPSHSVIEKGQTVTLRCDPISGHDNLYWYRRVMGKEIKFLLHFVKESKQDESGMPNNRFLAERTGGTYSTLKVQPAELEDSGVYFCASSLRTRAYYEQYFGPGTRLTVT.

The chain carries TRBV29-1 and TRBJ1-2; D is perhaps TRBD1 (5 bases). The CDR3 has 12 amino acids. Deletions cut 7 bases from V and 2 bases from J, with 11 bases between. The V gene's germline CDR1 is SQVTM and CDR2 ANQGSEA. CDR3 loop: CSAPDTNYGYTF. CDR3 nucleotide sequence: TGCAGCGCCCCGGACACGAACTATGGCTACACCTTC.

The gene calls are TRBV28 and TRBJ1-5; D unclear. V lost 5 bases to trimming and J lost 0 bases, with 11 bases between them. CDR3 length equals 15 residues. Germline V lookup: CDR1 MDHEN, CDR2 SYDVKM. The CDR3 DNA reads TGTGCCAGCAGTCACGCTAAGATTAGCAATCAGCCCCAGCATTTT. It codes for CASSHAKISNQPQHF.

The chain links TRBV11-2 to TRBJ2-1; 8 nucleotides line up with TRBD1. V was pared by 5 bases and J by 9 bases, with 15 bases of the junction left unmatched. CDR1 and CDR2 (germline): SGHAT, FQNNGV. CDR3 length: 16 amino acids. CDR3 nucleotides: TGTGCCAGCAGCCATGCCGGGACAGGTTCTTTCGGTGAGCAGTTCTTC. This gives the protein CASSHAGTGSFGEQFF.

DNA for the CDR3: TGTGCCAGCAGCATATCAGGGTTCAGCACAGATACGCAGTATTTT. This encodes CASSISGFSTDTQYF. This rearrangement joins TRBV7-3 to TRBJ2-3, with a tentative D call TRBD1 (5 bases). Trimming cost V 5 bases and J 0 bases, with 12 bases left between them. Germline V gene data show CDR1 as SGHTA and CDR2 as FQGTGA. The CDR3 is 15 amino acids.

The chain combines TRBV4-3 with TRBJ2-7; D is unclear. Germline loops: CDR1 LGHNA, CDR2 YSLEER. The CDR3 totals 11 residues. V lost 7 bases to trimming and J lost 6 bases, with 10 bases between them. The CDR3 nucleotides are TGCGCCAGCAATTTTCCCTGCGAGCAGTACTTC. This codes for CASNFPCEQYF.

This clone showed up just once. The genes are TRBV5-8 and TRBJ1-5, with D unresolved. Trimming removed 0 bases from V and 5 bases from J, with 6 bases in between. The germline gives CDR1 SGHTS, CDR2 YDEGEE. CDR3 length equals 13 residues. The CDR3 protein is CASSLGPDQPQHF. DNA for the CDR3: TGTGCCAGCAGCTTGGGGCCAGATCAGCCCCAGCATTTT.